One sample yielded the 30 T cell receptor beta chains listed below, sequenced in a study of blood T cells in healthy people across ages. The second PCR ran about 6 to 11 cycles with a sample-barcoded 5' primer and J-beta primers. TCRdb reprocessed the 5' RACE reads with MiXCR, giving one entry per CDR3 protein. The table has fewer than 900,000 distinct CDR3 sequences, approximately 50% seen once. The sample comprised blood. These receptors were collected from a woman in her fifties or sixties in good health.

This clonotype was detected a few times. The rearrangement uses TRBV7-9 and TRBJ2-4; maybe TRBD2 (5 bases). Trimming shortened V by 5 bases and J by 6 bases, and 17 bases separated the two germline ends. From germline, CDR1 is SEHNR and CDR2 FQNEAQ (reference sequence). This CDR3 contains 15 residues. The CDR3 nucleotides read TGTGCCAGCAGCCCCCCCGGGAATTCCTTAAACATTCAGTACTTC. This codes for CASSPPGNSLNIQYF.

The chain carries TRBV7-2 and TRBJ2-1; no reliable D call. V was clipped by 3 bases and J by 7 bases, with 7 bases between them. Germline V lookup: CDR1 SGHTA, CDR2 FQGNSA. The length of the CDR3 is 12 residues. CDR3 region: CASSLDVNEQFF. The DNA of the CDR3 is TGTGCCAGCAGCTTGGACGTTAATGAGCAGTTCTTC.

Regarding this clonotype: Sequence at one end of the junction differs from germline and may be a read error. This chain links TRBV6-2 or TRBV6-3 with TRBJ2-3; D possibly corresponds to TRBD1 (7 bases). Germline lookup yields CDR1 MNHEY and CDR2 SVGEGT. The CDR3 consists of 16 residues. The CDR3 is CASSPWGGFGTDAQYF. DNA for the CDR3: TGTGCCAGCAGTCCCTGGGGAGGTTTTGGGACAGATGCGCAGTATTTT.

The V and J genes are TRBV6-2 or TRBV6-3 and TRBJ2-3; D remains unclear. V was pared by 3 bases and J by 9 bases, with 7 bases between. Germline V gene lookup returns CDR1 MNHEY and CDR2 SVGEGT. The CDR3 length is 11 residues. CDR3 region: CASSYGATQYF. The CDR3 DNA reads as TGTGCCAGCAGTTATGGAGCAACGCAGTATTTT.

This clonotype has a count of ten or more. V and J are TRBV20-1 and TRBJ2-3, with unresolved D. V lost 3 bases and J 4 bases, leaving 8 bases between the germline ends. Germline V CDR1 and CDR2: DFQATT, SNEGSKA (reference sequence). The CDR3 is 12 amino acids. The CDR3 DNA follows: TGCAGTGCTAGGGAAAGGGCAGATACGCAGTATTTT. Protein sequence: CSARERADTQYF.

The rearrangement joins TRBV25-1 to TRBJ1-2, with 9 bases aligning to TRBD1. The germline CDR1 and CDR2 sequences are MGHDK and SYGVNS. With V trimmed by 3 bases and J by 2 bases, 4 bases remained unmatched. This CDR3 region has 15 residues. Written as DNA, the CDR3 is TGTGCCAGCAGTGAGGACAGGGGCAGGAACTATGGCTACACCTTC. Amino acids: CASSEDRGRNYGYTF.

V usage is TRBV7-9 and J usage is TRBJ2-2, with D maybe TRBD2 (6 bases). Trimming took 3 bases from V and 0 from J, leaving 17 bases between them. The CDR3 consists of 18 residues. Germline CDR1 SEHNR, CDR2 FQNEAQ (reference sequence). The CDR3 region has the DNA TGTGCCAGCAGCTTGAGGGGAGGCACGGGGACGAACACCGGGGAGCTGTTTTTT. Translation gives CASSLRGGTGTNTGELFF.

CDR3 bases: TGCAGTGCTAGGACCGGGACGAGTAATGAAAAACTGTTTTTT. Its translation: CSARTGTSNEKLFF. J is TRBJ1-4 and V is TRBV20-1, with D perhaps matching TRBD1 (5 bases). This CDR3 contains 14 residues. The germline CDR1 and CDR2 sequences are DFQATT and SNEGSKA (reference sequence). Deletions cut 3 bases from V and 4 bases from J, with 12 bases between.

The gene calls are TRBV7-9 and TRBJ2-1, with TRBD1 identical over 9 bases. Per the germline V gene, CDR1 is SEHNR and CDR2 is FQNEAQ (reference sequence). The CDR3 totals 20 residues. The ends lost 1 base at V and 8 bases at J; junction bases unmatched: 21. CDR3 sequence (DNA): TGTGCCAGCAGCTTAGATTATTTGTGGGTCCTGCGACAGGGGGTCGATGAGCAGTTCTTC. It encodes CASSLDYLWVLRQGVDEQFF.

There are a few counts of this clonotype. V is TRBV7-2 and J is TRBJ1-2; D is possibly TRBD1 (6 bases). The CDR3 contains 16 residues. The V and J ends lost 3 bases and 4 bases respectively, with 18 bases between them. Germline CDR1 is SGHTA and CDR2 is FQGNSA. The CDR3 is CASSFRYGTSVYGYTF. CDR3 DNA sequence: TGTGCCAGCAGCTTCCGATACGGGACATCGGTCTATGGCTACACCTTC.

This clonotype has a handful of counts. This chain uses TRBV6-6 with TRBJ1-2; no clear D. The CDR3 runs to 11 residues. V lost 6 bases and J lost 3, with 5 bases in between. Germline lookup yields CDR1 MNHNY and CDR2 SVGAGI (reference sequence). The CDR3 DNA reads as TGTGCCAGCAGCCGAGACTATGGCTACACCTTC. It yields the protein CASSRDYGYTF.

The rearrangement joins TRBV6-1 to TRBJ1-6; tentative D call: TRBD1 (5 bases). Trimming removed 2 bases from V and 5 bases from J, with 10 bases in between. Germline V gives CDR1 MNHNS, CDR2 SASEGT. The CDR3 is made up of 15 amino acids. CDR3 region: CASSERGTDNSPLHF. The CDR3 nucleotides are TGTGCCAGCAGTGAACGCGGGACCGATAATTCACCCCTCCACTTT.

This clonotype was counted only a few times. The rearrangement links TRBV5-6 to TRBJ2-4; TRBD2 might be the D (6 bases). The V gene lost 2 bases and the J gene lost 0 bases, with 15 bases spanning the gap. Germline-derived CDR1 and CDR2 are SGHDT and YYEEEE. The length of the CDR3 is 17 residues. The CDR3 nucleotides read TGTGCCAGCAGCTTAACGGGAAGGGGACTAGCCAAAAACATTCAGTACTTC. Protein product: CASSLTGRGLAKNIQYF.

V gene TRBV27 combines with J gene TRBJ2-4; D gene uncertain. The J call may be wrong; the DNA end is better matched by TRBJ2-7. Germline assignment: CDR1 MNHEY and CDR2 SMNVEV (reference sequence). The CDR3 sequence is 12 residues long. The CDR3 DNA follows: TGTGCCAGCAGTTTTGGCGCCCGCGAGCAGTACTTC. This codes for CASSFGAREQYF.

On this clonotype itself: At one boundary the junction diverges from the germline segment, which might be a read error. In nucleotides, the CDR3 is TGCGCCAGCAGCGCGTCAGGGTTCGGGACTGTAGCTTTCTTT. As protein: CASSASGFGTVAFF. The genes are TRBV5-1 and TRBJ1-1; TRBD1 is a possible D gene (5 bases). CDR3 length: 14 residues. Germline-derived CDR1 and CDR2 are SGHRS and YFSETQ.

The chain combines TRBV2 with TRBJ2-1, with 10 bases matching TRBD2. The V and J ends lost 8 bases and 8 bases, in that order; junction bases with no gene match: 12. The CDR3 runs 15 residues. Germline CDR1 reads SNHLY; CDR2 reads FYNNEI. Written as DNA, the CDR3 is TGTGCCAGCCAGCGGGAGGGCCAAGTGGGGCATGAGCAGTTCTTC. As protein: CASQREGQVGHEQFF. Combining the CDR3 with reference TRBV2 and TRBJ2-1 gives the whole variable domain EPEVTQTPSHQVTQMGQEVILRCVPISNHLYFYWYRQILGQKVEFLVSFYNNEISEKSEIFDDQFSVERPDGSNFTLKIRSTKLEDSAMYFCASQREGQVGHEQFFGPGTRLTVL.

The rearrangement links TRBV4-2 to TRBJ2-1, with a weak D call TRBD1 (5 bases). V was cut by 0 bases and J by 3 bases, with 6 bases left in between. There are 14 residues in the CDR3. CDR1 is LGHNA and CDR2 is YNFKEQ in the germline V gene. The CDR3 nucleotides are TGTGCCAGCAGCCAAGAGGACATCTACAATGAGCAGTTCTTC. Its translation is CASSQEDIYNEQFF.

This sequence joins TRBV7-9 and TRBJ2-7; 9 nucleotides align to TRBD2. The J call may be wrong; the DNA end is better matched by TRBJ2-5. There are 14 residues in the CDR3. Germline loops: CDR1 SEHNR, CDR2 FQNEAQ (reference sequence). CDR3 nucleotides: TGTGCCAGCAGAGCTAGCGGGGCACAAGAGACCCAGTACTTC. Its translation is CASRASGAQETQYF.

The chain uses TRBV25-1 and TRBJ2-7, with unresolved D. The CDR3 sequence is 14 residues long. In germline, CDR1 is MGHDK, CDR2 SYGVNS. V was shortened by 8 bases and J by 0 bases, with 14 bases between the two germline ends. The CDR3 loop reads CASGSGLSSYEQYF. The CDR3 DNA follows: TGTGCCAGCGGATCGGGCCTCAGCTCCTACGAGCAGTACTTC.

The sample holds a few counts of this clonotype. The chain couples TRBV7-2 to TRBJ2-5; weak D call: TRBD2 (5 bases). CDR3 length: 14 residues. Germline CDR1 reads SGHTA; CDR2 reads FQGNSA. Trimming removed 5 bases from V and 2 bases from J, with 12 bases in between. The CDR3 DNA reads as TGTGCCAGCAGCCAAGGACGACTACAAGAGACCCAGTACTTC. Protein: CASSQGRLQETQYF.

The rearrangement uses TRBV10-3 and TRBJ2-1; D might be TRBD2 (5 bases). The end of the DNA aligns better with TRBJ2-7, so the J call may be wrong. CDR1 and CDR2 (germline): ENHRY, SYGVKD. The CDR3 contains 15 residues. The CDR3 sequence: CAISVSGNPLNEQYF. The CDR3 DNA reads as TGTGCCATCAGTGTGTCGGGGAACCCCCTCAATGAGCAGTACTTC.

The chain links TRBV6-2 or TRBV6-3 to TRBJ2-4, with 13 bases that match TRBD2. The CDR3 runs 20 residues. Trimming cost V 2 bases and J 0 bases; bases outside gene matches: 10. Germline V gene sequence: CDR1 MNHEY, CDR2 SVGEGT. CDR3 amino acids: CASSYPTLAGGTLAKNIQYF. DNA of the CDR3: TGTGCCAGCAGTTACCCCACACTAGCGGGAGGGACCCTAGCCAAAAACATTCAGTACTTC.

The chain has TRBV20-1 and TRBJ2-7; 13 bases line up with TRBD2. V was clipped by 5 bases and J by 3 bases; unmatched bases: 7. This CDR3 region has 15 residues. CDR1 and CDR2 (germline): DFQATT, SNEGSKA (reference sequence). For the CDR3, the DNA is TGCAGTGCTTGGGGACTAGCGGGACCAAACTACGAGCAGTACTTC. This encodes CSAWGLAGPNYEQYF.

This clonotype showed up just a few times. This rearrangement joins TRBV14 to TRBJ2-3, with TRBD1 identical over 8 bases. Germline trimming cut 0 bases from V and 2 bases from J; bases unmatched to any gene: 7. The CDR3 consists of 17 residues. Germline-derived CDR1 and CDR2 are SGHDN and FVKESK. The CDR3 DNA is TGTGCCAGCAGCCAAGATCGAGACAGGGGCTACACAGATACGCAGTATTTT. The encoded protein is CASSQDRDRGYTDTQYF.

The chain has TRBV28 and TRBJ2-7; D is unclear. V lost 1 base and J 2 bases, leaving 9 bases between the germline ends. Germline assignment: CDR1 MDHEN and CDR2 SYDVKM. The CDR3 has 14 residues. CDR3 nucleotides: TGTGCCAGCAGTTTATTTAGGGCGCCCTACGAGCAGTACTTC. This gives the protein CASSLFRAPYEQYF.

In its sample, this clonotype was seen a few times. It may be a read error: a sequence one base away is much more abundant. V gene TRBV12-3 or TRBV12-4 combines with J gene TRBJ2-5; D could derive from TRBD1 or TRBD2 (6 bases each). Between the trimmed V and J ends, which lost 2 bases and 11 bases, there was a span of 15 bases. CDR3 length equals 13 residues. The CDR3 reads CASSLPTGTEQYF. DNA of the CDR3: TGTGCCAGCAGTTTACCCACAGGGACTGAGCAGTACTTC.

CDR3 protein: CSAPRQGETQYF. The CDR3 DNA reads as TGCAGTGCTCCCCGCCAGGGAGAGACCCAGTACTTC. The chain uses TRBV20-1 and TRBJ2-5, with D possibly being TRBD1 (5 bases). This CDR3 region has 12 residues. V was clipped by 5 bases and J by 4 bases, with 11 bases between them. Looked up from germline, CDR1 is DFQATT and CDR2 is SNEGSKA (reference sequence).

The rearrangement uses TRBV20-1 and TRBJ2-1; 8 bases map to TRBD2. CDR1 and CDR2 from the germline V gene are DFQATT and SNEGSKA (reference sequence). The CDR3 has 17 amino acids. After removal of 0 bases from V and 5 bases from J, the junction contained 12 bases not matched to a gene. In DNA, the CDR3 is TGCAGTGCTAGAGAAGACGGGAGGGCCAACCTGGACAATGAGCAGTTCTTC. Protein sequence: CSAREDGRANLDNEQFF.

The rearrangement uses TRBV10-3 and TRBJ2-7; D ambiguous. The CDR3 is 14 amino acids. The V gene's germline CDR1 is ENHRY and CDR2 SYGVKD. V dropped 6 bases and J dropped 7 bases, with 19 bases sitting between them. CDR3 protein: CAIRRTEPYNEQYF. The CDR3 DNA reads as TGTGCCATCAGGCGAACGGAACCTTACAATGAGCAGTACTTC.

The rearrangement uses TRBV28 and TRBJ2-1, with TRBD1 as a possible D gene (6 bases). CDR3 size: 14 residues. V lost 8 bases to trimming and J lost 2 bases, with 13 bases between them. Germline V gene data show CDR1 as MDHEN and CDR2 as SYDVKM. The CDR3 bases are TGTGCCAGCGTCCGGGACAACACCTACAATGAGCAGTTCTTC. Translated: CASVRDNTYNEQFF.